These 21 T cell receptor beta chains share one sample of origin, sequenced in a study of tumor-infiltrating lymphocytes in localized non-small cell lung cancer. Repertoires were generated with immunoSEQ multiplex PCR, while TCRdb's copy carries only in-frame clones and drops some. The table has tens of thousands of clones, approximately 59% seen once. The sample was lung tumor tissue. These receptors were collected from a human donor with non-small cell lung cancer.

This chain links TRBV6-1 with TRBJ1-5; D remains unclear. Germline-derived CDR1 and CDR2 are MNHNS and SASEGT. With 3 bases removed from V and 7 bases from J, the gap between germline ends came to 13 bases. This CDR3 spans 14 amino acids. The CDR3 sequence is CASSENRYEQPQHF. In DNA form, the CDR3 reads TGTGCCAGCAGTGAGAACCGTTATGAACAGCCCCAGCATTTT.

V usage is TRBV28 and J usage is TRBJ1-5; D uncertain. This CDR3 spans 13 amino acids. CDR1 is MDHEN, CDR2 SYDVKM, per germline. V lost 5 bases and J lost 0, with 5 bases in between. CDR3: CASSPDSNQPQHF. The DNA for the CDR3 is TGTGCCAGCAGTCCGGATAGCAATCAGCCCCAGCATTTT.

The chain combines TRBV5-5 with TRBJ2-7, with D perhaps matching TRBD2 (6 bases). This CDR3 spans 15 amino acids. The germline V gene encodes CDR1 SGHKS and CDR2 YYEKEE (reference sequence). Between the trimmed V and J ends, which lost 0 bases and 3 bases, there was a span of 13 bases. The CDR3 protein is CASSLDGLIVYEQYF. The CDR3 region has the DNA TGTGCCAGCAGCTTGGATGGACTAATAGTCTACGAGCAGTACTTC.

The V call is TRBV30, the J call TRBJ1-5; TRBD1 agrees at 7 bases. Germline CDR1 is GTSNPN and CDR2 is SVGIG (reference sequence). The ends lost 1 base at V and 2 bases at J; junction bases unmatched: 5. The CDR3 runs 15 residues. The CDR3, as DNA: TGTGCCTGGAGTGAAGGGGGCAGGGGCAATCAGCCCCAGCATTTT. Residues: CAWSEGGRGNQPQHF.

This sequence joins TRBV18 and TRBJ1-1; D remains ambiguous. Per germline, CDR1 KGHSH and CDR2 LQKENI. This CDR3 has 13 residues. Deletions cut 5 bases from V and 2 bases from J, with 9 bases between. As DNA, the CDR3 is TGTGCCAGCTCAACGGGCAGCAACACTGAAGCTTTCTTT. Translation gives CASSTGSNTEAFF.

By share, this clone ranks as medium-sized (0.01 to 0.1%). The rearrangement joins TRBV6-5 to TRBJ2-1; D is ambiguous. Per the germline V gene, CDR1 is MNHEY and CDR2 is SVGAGI. V gave up 2 bases and J gave up 0 bases, with 11 bases separating them. The CDR3 extends over 16 amino acids. The CDR3 loop reads CASSYPSEYSYNEQFF. The CDR3 coding sequence is TGTGCCAGCAGTTACCCGAGCGAGTACTCCTACAATGAGCAGTTCTTC.

This clone is labeled as large (0.1 to 1%). V gene TRBV7-3 combines with J gene TRBJ1-2; 7 bases align to TRBD1. Germline assignment: CDR1 SGHTA and CDR2 FQGTGA. CDR3 length: 15 residues. V shed 5 bases, J shed 5 bases, and the junction held 11 bases outside the gene matches. The CDR3 DNA reads TGTGCCAGCAGCCCGGAAGCAGGGGGAGGTTATGGCTACACCTTC. Its translation is CASSPEAGGGYGYTF.

The V gene is TRBV4-1, the J gene TRBJ2-4; TRBD1 is a possible D gene (7 bases). This CDR3 has 13 amino acids. In germline, CDR1 is MGHRA, CDR2 YSYEKL. V was cut by 1 base and J by 8 bases, with 9 bases left in between. The CDR3 spells CASSQVRGDIQYF. In DNA form, the CDR3 reads TGCGCCAGCAGCCAAGTCAGGGGGGACATTCAGTACTTC.

This clone has just one count. The chain joins TRBV30 to TRBJ2-5; D could derive from TRBD1 or TRBD2 (6 bases each). Trimming stripped 6 bases from V and 4 bases from J, with 21 bases between. Germline V gene data show CDR1 as GTSNPN and CDR2 as SVGIG (reference sequence). The CDR3 loop spans 15 amino acids. The CDR3 coding sequence is TGTGCCTGCTCAATGGAAGGGGGGAGTATAGAGACCCAGTACTTC. Encoded protein: CACSMEGGSIETQYF.

This rearrangement joins TRBV9 to TRBJ2-1; weak D call: TRBD2 (6 bases). V was shortened by 0 bases and J by 3 bases, with 10 bases between the two germline ends. CDR1 and CDR2 from the germline V gene are SGDLS and YYNGEE. The length of the CDR3 is 15 residues. The CDR3 loop is CASSVVGRNYNEQFF. CDR3 sequence (DNA): TGTGCCAGCAGCGTAGTCGGGAGAAACTACAATGAGCAGTTCTTC.

This clone was seen a few times. The gene calls are TRBV6-5 and TRBJ2-1; D remains unclear. The germline CDR1 and CDR2 sequences are MNHEY and SVGAGI. The length of the CDR3 is 15 residues. Trimming took 6 bases from V and 3 from J, leaving 15 bases between them. The CDR3 loop is CASRIYRTGYNEQFF. Written as DNA, the CDR3 is TGTGCCAGCAGAATCTACCGGACGGGCTACAATGAGCAGTTCTTC.

The genes are TRBV7-6 and TRBJ2-4; D may be TRBD2 (6 bases). The V end lost 3 bases, the J end lost 4 bases, and 16 bases lay between the germline ends. The CDR3 loop spans 16 amino acids. Germline values: CDR1 SGHVS, CDR2 FNYEAQ. The CDR3: CASSFVQGGAKNIQYF. In nucleotides, the CDR3 is TGTGCCAGCAGCTTCGTCCAGGGCGGGGCAAAAAACATTCAGTACTTC. The full variable domain, completed using reference TRBV7-6 and TRBJ2-4, is GAGVSQSPRYKVTKRGQDVALRCDPISGHVSLYWYRQALGQGPEFLTYFNYEAQQDKSGLPNDRFSAERPEGSISTLTIQRTEQRDSAMYRCASSFVQGGAKNIQYFGAGTRLSVL.

The rearrangement joins TRBV2 to TRBJ2-7; D not certain. Trimming took 5 bases from V and 2 from J, leaving 10 bases between them. Germline assignment: CDR1 SNHLY and CDR2 FYNNEI. The CDR3 runs to 13 residues. Here the CDR3 DNA reads TGTGCCAGCAGTAGGGATAATACCTACGAGCAGTACTTC. Translation gives CASSRDNTYEQYF.

J is TRBJ2-1 and V is TRBV7-2; TRBD2 is a possible D gene (6 bases). CDR3 length: 14 residues. V lost 7 bases to trimming and J lost 6 bases, with 16 bases between them. Germline V gene data show CDR1 as SGHTA and CDR2 as FQGNSA. The CDR3 loop is CASTPIVGLNEQFF. The CDR3 nucleotides are TGTGCCAGCACCCCCATTGTGGGACTCAATGAGCAGTTCTTC.

The chain is built from TRBV5-6 and TRBJ1-3; D unresolved. Trimming removed 2 bases from V and 0 bases from J, with 12 bases in between. CDR3 size: 16 residues. Germline CDR1 is SGHDT and CDR2 is YYEEEE. The CDR3 DNA is TGTGCCAGCAGCTTAAAAATCCTCTACTCTGGAAACACCATATATTTT. Its translation: CASSLKILYSGNTIYF. The complete variable domain, with remaining parts taken from reference TRBV5-6 and TRBJ1-3, reads DAGVTQSPTHLIKTRGQQVTLRCSPKSGHDTVSWYQQALGQGPQFIFQYYEEEERQRGNFPDRFSGHQFPNYSSELNVNALLLGDSALYLCASSLKILYSGNTIYFGEGSWLTVV.

This clone was counted a few times. This chain connects TRBV5-1 to TRBJ1-1, with 7 nucleotides matching TRBD1. The junction had 1 base not matched to a gene; V was cut back by 2 bases and J by 3 bases. The CDR3 has 13 residues. Looked up from germline, CDR1 is SGHRS and CDR2 is YFSETQ. Here the CDR3 DNA reads TGCGCCAGCAGCTTCCAGGGGGACACTGAAGCTTTCTTT. Protein product: CASSFQGDTEAFF.

By frequency in the sample, this clone is medium-sized. This rearrangement joins TRBV10-3 to TRBJ1-2, with a weak D call TRBD1 (5 bases). Trimming shortened V by 6 bases and J by 1 base, and 21 bases separated the two germline ends. Germline CDR1 and CDR2: ENHRY and SYGVKD. The CDR3 sequence is 17 residues long. CDR3 protein: CAISAGTGGWLNYGYTF. Written as DNA, the CDR3 is TGTGCCATCAGCGCTGGGACCGGCGGGTGGCTTAACTATGGCTACACCTTC.

This clone has just a few counts. The chain uses TRBV6-8 and TRBJ1-2; TRBD1 is a possible D gene (5 bases). From germline, CDR1 is MNHGY and CDR2 SAAAGT. The CDR3 is 13 residues long. V was shortened by 1 base and J by 13 bases, with 16 bases between the two germline ends. DNA for the CDR3: TGTGCCAGCAGTTACTTGCCGGGGGAGCACGCCACCTTC. Protein sequence: CASSYLPGEHATF.

This chain links TRBV14 with TRBJ1-1; possible D gene TRBD1, 5 bases. The CDR3 spans 14 residues. Trimming stripped 0 bases from V and 5 bases from J, with 10 bases between. Per the germline V gene, CDR1 is SGHDN and CDR2 is FVKESK. The CDR3: CASSQDMWGTEAFF. CDR3 DNA sequence: TGTGCCAGCAGCCAAGATATGTGGGGGACTGAAGCTTTCTTT.

This clone has a single count. The CDR3 DNA sequence: TGTGCCAGCAGGCCCCGGGACAGGGTCACTGAAGCTTTCTTT. Residues: CASRPRDRVTEAFF. The chain has TRBV6-6 and TRBJ1-1; 9 bases agree with TRBD1. The CDR3 sequence is 14 residues long. J gave up 4 bases and V 6 bases, and 6 bases lay outside the gene matches. CDR1 MNHNY and CDR2 SVGAGI come from the germline V gene (reference sequence).

This clone was seen a handful of times. The chain uses TRBV5-1 and TRBJ1-1, with 7 bases fitting TRBD1. The CDR3 extends over 15 amino acids. The V gene's germline CDR1 is SGHRS and CDR2 YFSETQ. V shed 2 bases and J 5 bases; nucleotides not matched to a gene: 9. CDR3 loop: CASSFQGGLETEAFF. The CDR3 DNA reads TGCGCCAGCAGCTTCCAGGGGGGGTTGGAGACTGAAGCTTTCTTT.